A single sample is the source of the 10 T cell receptor beta chains below, sequenced in a study of shared clonotypes between healthy human individuals. The naive CD8 fraction comprised CD45RO-negative cells positively selected for CCR7 and excluded terminally differentiated effector memory CD45RA+ cells. Profiled with immunoSEQ multiplex PCR; TCRdb holds only in-frame clones, not every one. This sample carries fewer than 700,000 clones, 85% to 95% of them seen once, and the ten largest clones take approximately 0.12%. The specimen was naive CD8+ T cells sorted from blood. The receptors were sampled from a woman in her 30s in good health.

The chain couples TRBV28 to TRBJ2-1; TRBD2 agrees at 7 bases. The CDR3 extends over 13 amino acids. Trimming took 3 bases from V and 9 from J; bases not matched to a gene: 5. Per germline, CDR1 MDHEN and CDR2 SYDVKM. The CDR3 region is CASSFASGGEQFF. As DNA, the CDR3 is TGTGCCAGCAGTTTTGCTAGCGGTGGTGAGCAGTTCTTC.

This chain joins TRBV19 and TRBJ1-3; D gene ambiguous. CDR3 size: 15 residues. Per germline, CDR1 LNHDA and CDR2 SQIVND (reference sequence). The V end lost 3 bases, the J end lost 1 base, and 10 bases lay between the germline ends. This chain's CDR3 is CASSIVALSGNTIYF. Written as DNA, the CDR3 is TGTGCCAGTAGTATTGTAGCCTTATCTGGAAACACCATATATTTT.

V is TRBV2 and J is TRBJ2-7, with 8 bases lining up with TRBD1. The germline CDR1 and CDR2 sequences are SNHLY and FYNNEI. CDR3 size: 15 residues. The V gene end was trimmed by 6 bases and the J gene end by 6 bases; junction bases not matched to a gene: 13. CDR3: CASSPVGTGSREQYF. Here the CDR3 DNA reads TGTGCCAGCAGCCCCGTCGGGACAGGCTCCCGCGAGCAGTACTTC.

V gene TRBV13 combines with J gene TRBJ1-2; TRBD1 might be the D (6 bases). Trimming pared 1 base from V and 5 bases from J, leaving 8 bases between. CDR1 and CDR2 from the germline V gene are PRHDT and FYEKMQ (reference sequence). This CDR3 contains 13 residues. CDR3: CASSLADRYGYTF. Here the CDR3 DNA reads TGTGCCAGCAGCTTAGCGGACAGATATGGCTACACCTTC.

This clone was observed a few times. The chain combines TRBV9 with TRBJ1-3; D unresolved. The V gene lost 4 bases and the J gene lost 0 bases, with 5 bases spanning the gap. The CDR3 has 13 residues. The V gene's germline CDR1 is SGDLS and CDR2 YYNGEE. Written as DNA, the CDR3 is TGTGCCAGCAGCCAAAGCTCTGGAAACACCATATATTTT. It encodes CASSQSSGNTIYF.

The sample holds a few counts of this clone. The J gene is TRBJ2-2, the V gene TRBV27, with 10 bases lining up with TRBD2. Germline V lookup: CDR1 MNHEY, CDR2 SMNVEV (reference sequence). V was clipped by 5 bases and J by 1 base; unmatched bases: 4. CDR3 length: 16 residues. The CDR3 spells CASSPRLAGNTGELFF. CDR3 bases: TGTGCCAGCAGTCCGCGACTAGCGGGGAACACCGGGGAGCTGTTTTTT.

The DNA for the CDR3 is TGTGCCACCAGCAGAGATAGGCGGATTTCCGAGACCCAGTACTTC. Translated, it gives CATSRDRRISETQYF. The V call is TRBV15, the J call TRBJ2-5, with D uncertain. Germline lookup yields CDR1 LNHNV and CDR2 YYDKDF (reference sequence). V lost 0 bases to trimming and J lost 5 bases, with 13 bases between them. CDR3 length equals 15 residues. The full variable domain, rest sourced from reference TRBV15 and TRBJ2-5, is DAMVIQNPRYQVTQFGKPVTLSCSQTLNHNVMYWYQQKSSQAPKLLFHYYDKDFNNEADTPDNFQSRRPNTSFCFLDIRSPGLGDTAMYLCATSRDRRISETQYFGPGTRLLVL.

The J gene is TRBJ2-7, the V gene TRBV14; D remains unclear. The V end was cut by 1 base, the J end by 5 bases, with 9 bases between. The CDR3 covers 13 residues. Germline V lookup: CDR1 SGHDN, CDR2 FVKESK. Here the CDR3 reads CASSQVGSNEQYF. CDR3 sequence (DNA): TGTGCCAGCAGCCAAGTTGGTTCGAACGAGCAGTACTTC.

The chain recombines TRBV29-1 with TRBJ1-2; 7 bases align to TRBD1. From germline, CDR1 is SQVTM and CDR2 ANQGSEA. Unmatched junction bases numbered 13, after V lost 0 bases and J lost 0 bases. The length of the CDR3 is 18 residues. CDR3 sequence reads: CSVEERGQNSLANYGYTF. The CDR3 nucleotides are TGCAGCGTTGAAGAGAGGGGACAGAACTCTCTGGCTAACTATGGCTACACCTTC.

This chain joins TRBV27 and TRBJ2-2; 13 nucleotides match TRBD2. The V segment lost 1 base and the J segment 5 bases; nucleotides outside the gene matches: 4. CDR3 length: 17 amino acids. The germline V gene has CDR1 MNHEY and CDR2 SMNVEV (reference sequence). The CDR3, as DNA: TGTGCCAGCAGTTTATTCGGACTAGCGGGAGCAACCGGGGAGCTGTTTTTT. It encodes CASSLFGLAGATGELFF.